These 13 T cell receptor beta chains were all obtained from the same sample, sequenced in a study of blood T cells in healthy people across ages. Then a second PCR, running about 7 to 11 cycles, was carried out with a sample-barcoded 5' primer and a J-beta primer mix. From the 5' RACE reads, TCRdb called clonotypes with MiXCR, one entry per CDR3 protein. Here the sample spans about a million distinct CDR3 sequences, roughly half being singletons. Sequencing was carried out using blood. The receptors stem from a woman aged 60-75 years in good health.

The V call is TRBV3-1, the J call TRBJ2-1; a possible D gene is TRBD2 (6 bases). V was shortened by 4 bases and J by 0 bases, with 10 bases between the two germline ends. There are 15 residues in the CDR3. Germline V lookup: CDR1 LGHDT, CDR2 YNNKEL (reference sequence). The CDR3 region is CASSPGDFSYNEQFF. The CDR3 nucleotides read TGTGCCAGCAGCCCCGGGGACTTCTCCTACAATGAGCAGTTCTTC.

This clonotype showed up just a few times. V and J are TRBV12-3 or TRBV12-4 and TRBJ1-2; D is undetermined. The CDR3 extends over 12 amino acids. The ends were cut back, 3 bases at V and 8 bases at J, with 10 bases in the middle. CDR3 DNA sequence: TGTGCCAGCAGTTTTTCGGTATCCGGCTACACCTTC. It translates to CASSFSVSGYTF.

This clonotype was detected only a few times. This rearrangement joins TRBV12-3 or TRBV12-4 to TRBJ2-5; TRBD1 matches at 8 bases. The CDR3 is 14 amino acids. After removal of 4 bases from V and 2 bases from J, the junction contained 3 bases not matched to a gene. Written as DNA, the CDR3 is TGTGCCAGCAGTTCCCGACAGGGGCAAGAGACCCAGTACTTC. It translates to CASSSRQGQETQYF.

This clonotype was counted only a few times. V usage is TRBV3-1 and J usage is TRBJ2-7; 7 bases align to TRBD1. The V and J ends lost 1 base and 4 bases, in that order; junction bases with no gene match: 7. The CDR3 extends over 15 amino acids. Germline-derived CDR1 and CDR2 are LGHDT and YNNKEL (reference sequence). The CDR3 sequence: CASSQGVRGYYEQYF. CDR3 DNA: TGTGCCAGCAGCCAAGGAGTCAGGGGGTATTACGAGCAGTACTTC.

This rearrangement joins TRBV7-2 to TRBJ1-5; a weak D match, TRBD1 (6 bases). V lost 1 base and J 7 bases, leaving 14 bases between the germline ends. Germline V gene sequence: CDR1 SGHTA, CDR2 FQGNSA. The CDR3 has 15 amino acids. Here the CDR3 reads CASSLGRAGEQPQHF. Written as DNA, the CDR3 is TGTGCCAGCAGCTTAGGGAGGGCAGGGGAACAGCCCCAGCATTTT.

This chain's CDR3 is CSARGTNQGTGELFF. CDR3 nucleotide sequence: TGCAGTGCTAGAGGGACTAACCAGGGCACCGGGGAGCTGTTTTTT. This sequence joins TRBV20-1 and TRBJ2-2; the D gene is possibly TRBD2 (6 bases). There are 15 residues in the CDR3. Trimming stripped 1 base from V and 4 bases from J, with 13 bases between. The germline V gene encodes CDR1 DFQATT and CDR2 SNEGSKA (reference sequence).

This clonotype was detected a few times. CDR3 in amino acids: CASSPEGAWGYGYTF. CDR3 coding DNA: TGCGCCAGCAGCCCCGAGGGGGCCTGGGGCTATGGCTACACCTTC. The J gene is TRBJ1-2, the V gene TRBV4-1, with 7 bases fitting TRBD1. Looked up from germline, CDR1 is MGHRA and CDR2 is YSYEKL. CDR3 length: 15 residues. V lost 4 bases and J lost 4; bases outside the gene matches: 9.

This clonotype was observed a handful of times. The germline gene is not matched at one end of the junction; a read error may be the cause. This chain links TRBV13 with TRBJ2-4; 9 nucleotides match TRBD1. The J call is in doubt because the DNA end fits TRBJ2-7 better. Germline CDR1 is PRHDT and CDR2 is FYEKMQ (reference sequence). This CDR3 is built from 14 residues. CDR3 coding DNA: TGTGCCACCAGCATAAGATGGACAGGGGACGAGCAGTACTTC. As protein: CATSIRWTGDEQYF.

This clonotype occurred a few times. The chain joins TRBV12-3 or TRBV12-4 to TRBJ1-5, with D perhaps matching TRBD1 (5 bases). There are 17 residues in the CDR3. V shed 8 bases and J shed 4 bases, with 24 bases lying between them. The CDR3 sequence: CASSRNAGTNRNQPQHF. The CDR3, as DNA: TGTGCCAGCTCCAGGAATGCAGGGACCAACAGAAATCAGCCCCAGCATTTT.

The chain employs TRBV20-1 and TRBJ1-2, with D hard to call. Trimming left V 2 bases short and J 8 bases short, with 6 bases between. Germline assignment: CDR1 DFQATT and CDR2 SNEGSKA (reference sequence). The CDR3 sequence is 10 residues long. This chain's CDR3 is CSARPEGYTF. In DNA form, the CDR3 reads TGCAGTGCTAGACCCGAGGGCTACACCTTC.

The CDR3 sequence: CSARGGGRNEQYF. CDR3 DNA sequence: TGCAGTGCTAGAGGAGGCGGGAGGAACGAGCAGTACTTC. The chain couples TRBV20-1 to TRBJ2-7, with TRBD2 identical over 8 bases. The germline V gene has CDR1 DFQATT and CDR2 SNEGSKA (reference sequence). The CDR3 covers 13 residues. Germline trimming cut 1 base from V and 5 bases from J; bases unmatched to any gene: 4.

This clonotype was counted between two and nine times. The CDR3 bases are TGTGCCAGCAGTGTGTACAGGGGCTACGAGCAGTACTTC. It specifies CASSVYRGYEQYF. The chain combines TRBV27 with TRBJ2-7, with 7 positions matching TRBD1. The V gene end was trimmed by 5 bases and the J gene end by 3 bases; junction bases not matched to a gene: 4. The germline V gene has CDR1 MNHEY and CDR2 SMNVEV (reference sequence). The CDR3 has 13 amino acids.

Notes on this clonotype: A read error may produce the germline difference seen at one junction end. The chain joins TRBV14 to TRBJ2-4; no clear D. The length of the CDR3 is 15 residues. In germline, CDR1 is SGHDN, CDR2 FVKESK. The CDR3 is CASSQVGETKTIQYF. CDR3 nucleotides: TGTGCCAGCAGCCAAGTTGGAGAAACCAAAACCATTCAGTACTTC. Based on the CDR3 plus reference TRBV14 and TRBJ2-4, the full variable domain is EAGVTQFPSHSVIEKGQTVTLRCDPISGHDNLYWYRRVMGKEIKFLLHFVKESKQDESGMPNNRFLAERTGGTYSTLKVQPAELEDSGVYFCASSQVGETKTIQYFGAGTRLSVL.